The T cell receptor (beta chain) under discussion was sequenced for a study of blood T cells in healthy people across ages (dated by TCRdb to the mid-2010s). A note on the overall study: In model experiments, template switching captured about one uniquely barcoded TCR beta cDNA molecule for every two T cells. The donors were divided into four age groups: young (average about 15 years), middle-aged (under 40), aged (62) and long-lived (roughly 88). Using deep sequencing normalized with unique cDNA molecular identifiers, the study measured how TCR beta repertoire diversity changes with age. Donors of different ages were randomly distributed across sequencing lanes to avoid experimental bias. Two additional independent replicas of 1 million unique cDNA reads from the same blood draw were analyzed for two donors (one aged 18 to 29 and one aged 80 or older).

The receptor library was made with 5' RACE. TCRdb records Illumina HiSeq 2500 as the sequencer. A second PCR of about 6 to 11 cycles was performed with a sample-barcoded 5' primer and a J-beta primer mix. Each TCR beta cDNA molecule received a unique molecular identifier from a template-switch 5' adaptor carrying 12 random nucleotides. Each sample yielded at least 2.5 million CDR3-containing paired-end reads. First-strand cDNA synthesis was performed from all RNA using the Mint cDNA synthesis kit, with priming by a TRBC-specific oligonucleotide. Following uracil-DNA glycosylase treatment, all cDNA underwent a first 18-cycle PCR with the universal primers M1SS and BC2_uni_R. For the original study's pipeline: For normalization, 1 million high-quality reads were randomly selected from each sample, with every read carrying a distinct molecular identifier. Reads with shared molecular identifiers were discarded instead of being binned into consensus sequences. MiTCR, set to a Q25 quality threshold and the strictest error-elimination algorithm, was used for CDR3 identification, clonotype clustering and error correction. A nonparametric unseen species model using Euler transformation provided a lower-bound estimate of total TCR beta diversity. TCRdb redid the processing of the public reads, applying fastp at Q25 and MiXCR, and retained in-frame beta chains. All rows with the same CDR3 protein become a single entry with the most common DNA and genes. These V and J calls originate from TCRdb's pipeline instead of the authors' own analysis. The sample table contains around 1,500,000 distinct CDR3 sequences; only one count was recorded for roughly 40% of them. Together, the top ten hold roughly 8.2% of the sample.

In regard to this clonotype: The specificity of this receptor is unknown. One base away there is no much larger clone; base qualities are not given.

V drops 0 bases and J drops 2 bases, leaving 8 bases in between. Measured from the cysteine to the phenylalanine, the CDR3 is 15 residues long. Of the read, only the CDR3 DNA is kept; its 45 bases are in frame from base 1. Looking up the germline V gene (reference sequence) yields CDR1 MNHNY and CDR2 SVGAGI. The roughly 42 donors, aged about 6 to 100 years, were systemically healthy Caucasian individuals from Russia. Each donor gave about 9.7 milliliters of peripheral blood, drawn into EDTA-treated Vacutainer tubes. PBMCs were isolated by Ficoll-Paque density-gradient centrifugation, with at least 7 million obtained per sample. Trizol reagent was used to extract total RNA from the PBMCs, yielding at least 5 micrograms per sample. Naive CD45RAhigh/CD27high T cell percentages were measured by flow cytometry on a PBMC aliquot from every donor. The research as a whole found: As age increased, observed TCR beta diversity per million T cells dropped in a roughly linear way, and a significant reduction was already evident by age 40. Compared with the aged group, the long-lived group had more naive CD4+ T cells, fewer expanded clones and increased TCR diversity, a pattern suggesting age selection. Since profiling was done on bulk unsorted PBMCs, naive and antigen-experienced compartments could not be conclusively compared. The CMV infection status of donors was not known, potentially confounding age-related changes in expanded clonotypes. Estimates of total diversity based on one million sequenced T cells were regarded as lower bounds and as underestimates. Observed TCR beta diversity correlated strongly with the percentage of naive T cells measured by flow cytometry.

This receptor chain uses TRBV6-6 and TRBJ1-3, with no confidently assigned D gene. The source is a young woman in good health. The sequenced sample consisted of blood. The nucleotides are TGTGCCAGCAGTTACTCACCCGGGCCTGGAAACACCATATATTTT. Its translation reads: CASSYSPGPGNTIYF.